The 27 T cell receptor beta chains presented below share a single source sample, sequenced in a study of read filtering for tumor transcriptome and immune sequencing. The library was built from about 370 ng RNA with molecular barcoded adaptors for alpha/delta and beta/gamma chains. Each CDR3 protein gets one entry after TCRdb re-called the reads with MiXCR. Of tens of thousands of distinct CDR3 sequences in the sample, approximately 12% were seen once. Sequencing was performed on a population of CD138-negative cells sorted from bone marrow. The receptor set was obtained from a donor at least 40 years old with multiple myeloma.

This clonotype appeared many times. The rearrangement uses TRBV7-6 and TRBJ1-2; a weak D match, TRBD1 (5 bases). CDR3 length: 14 residues. V was pared by 5 bases and J by 3 bases, with 13 bases between. Germline CDR1 SGHVS, CDR2 FNYEAQ. The CDR3 nucleotides read TGTGCCAGCAGCCCAGGCAGGGACGACTATGGCTACACCTTC. Amino acids: CASSPGRDDYGYTF.

This clonotype was observed at least ten times. The chain is built from TRBV29-1 and TRBJ1-4; TRBD1 matches 7 bases. Germline CDR1 and CDR2: SQVTM and ANQGSEA. J lost 2 bases, V lost 7 bases, and 4 bases had no gene match. CDR3 length equals 13 residues. CDR3 amino acids: CSAGTATNEKLFF. CDR3 sequence (DNA): TGCAGCGCGGGGACAGCCACTAATGAAAAACTGTTTTTT. The complete variable domain, with remaining parts taken from reference TRBV29-1 and TRBJ1-4, reads SAVISQKPSRDICQRGTSLTIQCQVDSQVTMMFWYRQQPGQSLTLIATANQGSEATYESGFVIDKFPISRPNLTFSTLTVSNMSPEDSSIYLCSAGTATNEKLFFGSGTQLSVL.

This clonotype was seen ten or more times. This chain joins TRBV12-3 or TRBV12-4 and TRBJ2-5, with a possible D match to TRBD1 (5 bases). Trimming shortened V by 6 bases and J by 3 bases, and 11 bases separated the two germline ends. The CDR3 sequence is 13 residues long. The CDR3 region has the DNA TGTGCCAGCAGGACAGACACGGAAGAGACCCAGTACTTC. The encoded protein is CASRTDTEETQYF.

Worth noting for this clonotype: One end of the junction fails to match germline, which may point to a read error. V usage is TRBV5-4 and J usage is TRBJ2-1; TRBD2 might be the D (6 bases). Germline V gene data show CDR1 as SGHNT and CDR2 as YYREEE (reference sequence). The CDR3 totals 14 residues. The CDR3 here is CASSTRGSFNERFF. The CDR3 region has the DNA TGTGCCAGCAGCACGCGGGGCTCCTTCAATGAGCGGTTCTTC. Full variable domain (remainder filled in from reference TRBV5-4 and TRBJ2-1): ETGVTQSPTHLIKTRGQQVTLRCSSQSGHNTVSWYQQALGQGPQFIFQYYREEENGRGNFPPRFSGLQFPNYSSELNVNALELDDSALYLCASSTRGSFNERFFGPGTRLTVL.

This clonotype has a count of ten or more. The chain has TRBV6-5 and TRBJ1-1, with D possibly TRBD1 on 5 matching bases. The length of the CDR3 is 13 residues. Germline loops: CDR1 MNHEY, CDR2 SVGAGI. The V gene lost 8 bases and the J gene lost 6 bases, with 16 bases spanning the gap. CDR3: CASGKGRGPEAFF. The CDR3 DNA sequence: TGTGCCAGCGGCAAGGGAAGGGGCCCTGAAGCTTTCTTT.

This clonotype was detected a few times. This sequence may be a read error, since a much larger clone differs from it by one base. CDR3: CSAAPKRTAYQPQHF. The CDR3 bases are TGCAGTGCCGCGCCTAAACGGACAGCTTATCAGCCCCAGCATTTT. V gene TRBV20-1 combines with J gene TRBJ1-5; D might be TRBD1 (6 bases). Trimming removed 6 bases from V and 5 bases from J, with 20 bases in between. The CDR3 spans 15 residues. Germline CDR1 and CDR2: DFQATT and SNEGSKA (reference sequence).

This clonotype was observed many times. CDR3 sequence (DNA): TGCAGTGCTAGACCTCCGGGACCCCCGGGGGAGCAGTACTTC. The encoded protein is CSARPPGPPGEQYF. The V gene is TRBV20-1, the J gene TRBJ2-7; either TRBD1 or TRBD2 may fit D (5 bases each). This CDR3 is built from 14 residues. The germline CDR1 and CDR2 sequences are DFQATT and SNEGSKA (reference sequence). V lost 2 bases to trimming and J lost 7 bases, with 18 bases between them.

This clonotype showed up just a few times. A clone one base away is much larger, so this may be a read error. The rearrangement links TRBV19 to TRBJ1-5; D gene ambiguous. The V gene's germline CDR1 is LNHDA and CDR2 SQIVND (reference sequence). V was shortened by 11 bases and J by 0 bases, with 11 bases between the two germline ends. The CDR3 covers 13 residues. The CDR3 loop is CAASTYSNQPQHF. DNA for the CDR3: TGTGCCGCCAGCACCTATAGCAATCAGCCCCAGCATTTT.

Worth noting for this clonotype: The junction departs from germline at one end; a sequencing error may be responsible. This chain links TRBV18 with TRBJ1-1; D is unclear. Germline CDR1 reads KGHSH; CDR2 reads LQKENI. This CDR3 region has 13 residues. DNA of the CDR3: TGTGTCAGCTCCCGGACGGCGAACACTGGAGCTTTCTTT. Its translation: CVSSRTANTGAFF.

The chain is built from TRBV3-1 and TRBJ1-1; D is undetermined. Germline V gene lookup returns CDR1 LGHDT and CDR2 YNNKEL (reference sequence). The V end was cut by 5 bases, the J end by 3 bases, with 10 bases between. The CDR3 totals 13 residues. CDR3 residues: CASSCTWDTEAFF. CDR3 nucleotides: TGTGCCAGCAGCTGCACTTGGGACACTGAAGCTTTCTTT.

This clonotype occurred many times. V usage is TRBV7-9 and J usage is TRBJ2-2; 7 positions match TRBD2. This CDR3 is built from 17 residues. CDR1 and CDR2 from the germline V gene are SEHNR and FQNEAQ (reference sequence). V lost 8 bases and J lost 4; bases outside the gene matches: 16. This CDR3 reads CASEGRRAPGGTGELFF. CDR3 coding DNA: TGTGCCAGCGAGGGGCGCAGGGCCCCGGGGGGCACCGGGGAGCTGTTTTTT.

This clonotype was found many times. The V call is TRBV4-2, the J call TRBJ2-5; either TRBD1 or TRBD2 may supply D (5 bases each). This CDR3 comprises 15 residues. The V gene's germline CDR1 is LGHNA and CDR2 YNFKEQ. V was cut by 4 bases and J by 2 bases, with 14 bases left in between. CDR3 region: CASSPAGDLQETQYF. CDR3 sequence (DNA): TGTGCCAGCAGCCCCGCCGGGGACCTACAAGAGACCCAGTACTTC.

The rearrangement joins TRBV24-1 to TRBJ2-2; D not certain. CDR1 and CDR2 (germline): KGHDR, SFDVKD. The CDR3 is 14 residues long. The V and J ends lost 1 base and 1 base respectively, with 3 bases between them. The CDR3, as DNA: TGTGCCACCAGTGATTTCGGGAACACCGGGGAGCTGTTTTTT. Protein sequence: CATSDFGNTGELFF.

This clonotype was observed at least ten times. The rearrangement links TRBV11-1 to TRBJ1-5, with 9 bases lining up with TRBD1. CDR3 length: 18 residues. Per germline, CDR1 SGHAT and CDR2 FQDESV (reference sequence). Trimming removed 2 bases from V and 3 bases from J; junction bases left unmatched: 11. The CDR3 loop reads CASSLWKQGQGHNQPQHF. CDR3 sequence (DNA): TGTGCCAGCAGCTTATGGAAACAGGGACAGGGTCACAATCAGCCCCAGCATTTT.

This clonotype has at least ten counts. The rearrangement uses TRBV7-8 and TRBJ1-4; D call uncertain. The CDR3 sequence is 16 residues long. V was pared by 3 bases and J by 5 bases, with 16 bases between. The germline CDR1 and CDR2 sequences are SGHVS and FQNEAQ. The CDR3 region is CASSFRTTVENEKLFF. DNA of the CDR3: TGTGCCAGCAGCTTCAGGACGACCGTTGAAAATGAAAAACTGTTTTTT. Based on the CDR3 plus reference TRBV7-8 and TRBJ1-4, the full variable domain is GAGVSQSPRYKVAKRGQDVALRCDPISGHVSLFWYQQALGQGPEFLTYFQNEAQLDKSGLPSDRFFAERPEGSVSTLKIQRTQQEDSAVYLCASSFRTTVENEKLFFGSGTQLSVL.

Many counts were recorded for this clonotype. This chain connects TRBV6-5 to TRBJ2-2; D not resolved. V gave up 0 bases and J gave up 4 bases, with 12 bases separating them. Germline CDR1 MNHEY, CDR2 SVGAGI. The CDR3 loop spans 16 amino acids. CDR3: CASSYSFLWVTGELFF. DNA for the CDR3: TGTGCCAGCAGTTACTCGTTCCTGTGGGTCACCGGGGAGCTGTTTTTT.

This clonotype was detected ten times or more. The V and J genes are TRBV3-1 and TRBJ1-1; D not certain. V was shortened by 5 bases and J by 0 bases, with 13 bases between the two germline ends. The length of the CDR3 is 15 residues. Germline V gene lookup returns CDR1 LGHDT and CDR2 YNNKEL (reference sequence). CDR3 nucleotides: TGTGCCAGCAGCGAAAGCCGGTCCATGAACACTGAAGCTTTCTTT. Translated: CASSESRSMNTEAFF.

This clonotype was picked up many times. This chain uses TRBV20-1 with TRBJ2-7, with D possibly matching TRBD1 (7 bases). CDR1 is DFQATT, CDR2 SNEGSKA, per germline (reference sequence). This CDR3 contains 18 residues. V was trimmed by 3 bases and J by 2 bases, leaving 26 bases between them. The CDR3 is CSASSAGGLGEAPYEQYF. The DNA for the CDR3 is TGCAGTGCTAGTTCCGCAGGGGGGCTCGGGGAGGCCCCCTACGAGCAGTACTTC.

This clonotype was picked up many times. The chain links TRBV5-8 to TRBJ2-7; 10 bases align to TRBD2. In germline, CDR1 is SGHTS, CDR2 YDEGEE. The CDR3 extends over 14 amino acids. The V and J ends lost 1 base and 5 bases, in that order; junction bases with no gene match: 3. CDR3 sequence: CASSLKGLANEQYF. The CDR3 DNA sequence: TGTGCCAGCAGCTTGAAGGGACTAGCGAACGAGCAGTACTTC.

In its sample, this clonotype was seen many times. The chain combines TRBV6-2 or TRBV6-3 with TRBJ1-5; 9 bases line up with TRBD1. The CDR3 length is 19 residues. The germline V gene has CDR1 MNHEY and CDR2 SVGEGT. V was pared by 4 bases and J by 2 bases, with 15 bases of the junction left unmatched. CDR3 amino acids: CASSFTSGTGKEGNQPQHF. In DNA form, the CDR3 reads TGTGCCAGCAGTTTCACCTCCGGGACAGGGAAAGAGGGCAATCAGCCCCAGCATTTT.

This clonotype occurred many times. The gene calls are TRBV7-2 and TRBJ2-2, with a tentative D call TRBD1 (6 bases). Germline CDR1 and CDR2: SGHTA and FQGNSA. Trimming pared 2 bases from V and 7 bases from J, leaving 20 bases between. This CDR3 is built from 17 residues. Written as DNA, the CDR3 is TGTGCCAGCAGCTTAACAACCCGGACAGTCAAGGGCGGGGAGCTGTTTTTT. Its protein product is CASSLTTRTVKGGELFF.

This clonotype appeared a few times. Just one base apart from a much larger clone, this may be a read error. This chain's CDR3 is CSANPPTAGETQDF. The CDR3 bases are TGCAGTGCCAATCCCCCGACTGCTGGTGAGACCCAGGACTTC. V gene TRBV20-1 combines with J gene TRBJ2-5; D unclear. Germline CDR1 is DFQATT and CDR2 is SNEGSKA (reference sequence). This CDR3 contains 14 residues.

This clonotype was seen repeatedly, ten times or more. The chain links TRBV19 to TRBJ1-1, with D possibly being TRBD1 (5 bases). The germline V gene encodes CDR1 LNHDA and CDR2 SQIVND (reference sequence). The length of the CDR3 is 15 residues. Trimming took 5 bases from V and 0 from J, leaving 13 bases between them. The CDR3 loop is CASSPGGDLNTEAFF. CDR3 in DNA: TGTGCCAGTAGTCCTGGGGGAGATTTGAACACTGAAGCTTTCTTT.

This clonotype has ten or more counts. This chain uses TRBV5-6 with TRBJ2-7; possibly TRBD2 for D (5 bases). Trimming took 4 bases from V and 4 from J, leaving 12 bases between them. Germline V gene data show CDR1 as SGHDT and CDR2 as YYEEEE. The CDR3 loop spans 13 amino acids. For the CDR3, the DNA is TGTGCCAGCAGCACTAGTTCGGGATACGAGCAGTACTTC. This translates into CASSTSSGYEQYF.

This clonotype has a count of ten or more. The chain carries TRBV6-2 or TRBV6-3 and TRBJ2-7; 12 bases align to TRBD2. The germline CDR1 and CDR2 sequences are MNHEY and SVGEGT. With 7 bases clipped from V and 5 bases from J, the junction kept 6 bases outside the gene matches. CDR3 length equals 14 residues. CDR3 bases: TGTGCCAGCACTAGACTAGCGGGAGCTCACGAGCAGTACTTC. This encodes CASTRLAGAHEQYF.

On this clonotype: This may arise from a read error, as a much more abundant clone is one base away. The rearrangement uses TRBV28 and TRBJ2-5; 7 nucleotides match TRBD1. J was trimmed by 2 bases and V by 8 bases; bases with no gene match: 11. Per the germline V gene, CDR1 is MDHEN and CDR2 is SYDVKM. The length of the CDR3 is 15 residues. CDR3 DNA sequence: TGTGCCAGCGGTCGTTTCTGGGACAGACAAGAGACCCAGTACTTC. Encoded protein: CASGRFWDRQETQYF.

Ten or more counts support this clonotype. The gene calls are TRBV7-9 and TRBJ1-1; D not certain. Germline V gene lookup returns CDR1 SEHNR and CDR2 FQNEAQ (reference sequence). There are 14 residues in the CDR3. The V end was cut by 5 bases, the J end by 3 bases, with 13 bases between. The CDR3 nucleotides are TGTGCCAGCAGCCCCGCAGCTAGGGACACTGAAGCTTTCTTT. Amino acids: CASSPAARDTEAFF. The full variable domain, rest sourced from reference TRBV7-9 and TRBJ1-1, is DTGVSQNPRHKITKRGQNVTFRCDPISEHNRLYWYRQTLGQGPEFLTYFQNEAQLEKSRLLSDRFSAERPKGSFSTLEIQRTEQGDSAMYLCASSPAARDTEAFFGQGTRLTVV.